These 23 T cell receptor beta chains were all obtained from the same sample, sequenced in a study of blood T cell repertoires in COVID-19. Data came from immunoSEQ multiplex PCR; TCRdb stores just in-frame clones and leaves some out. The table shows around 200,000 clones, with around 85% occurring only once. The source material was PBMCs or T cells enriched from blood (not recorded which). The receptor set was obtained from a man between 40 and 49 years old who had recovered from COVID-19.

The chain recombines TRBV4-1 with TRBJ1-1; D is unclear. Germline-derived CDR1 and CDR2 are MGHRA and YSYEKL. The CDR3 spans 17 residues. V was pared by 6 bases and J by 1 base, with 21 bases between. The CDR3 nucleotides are TGCGCCAGCAGTTACCGTCAGGTAGGTCTCCAGAACACTGAAGCTTTCTTT. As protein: CASSYRQVGLQNTEAFF.

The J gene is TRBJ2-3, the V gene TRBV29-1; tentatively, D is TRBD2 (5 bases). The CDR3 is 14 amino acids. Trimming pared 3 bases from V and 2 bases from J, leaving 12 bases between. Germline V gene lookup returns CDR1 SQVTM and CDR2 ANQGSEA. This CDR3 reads CSVEVDSFTDTQYF. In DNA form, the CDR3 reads TGCAGCGTTGAGGTGGACTCCTTCACAGATACGCAGTATTTT.

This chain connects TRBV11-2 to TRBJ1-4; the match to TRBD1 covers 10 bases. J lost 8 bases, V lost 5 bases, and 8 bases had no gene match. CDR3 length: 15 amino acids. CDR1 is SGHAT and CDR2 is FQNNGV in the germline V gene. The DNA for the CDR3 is TGTGCCAGCAGCCTTGGACAGGGGGAGGGAGAAAAACTGTTTTTT. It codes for CASSLGQGEGEKLFF.

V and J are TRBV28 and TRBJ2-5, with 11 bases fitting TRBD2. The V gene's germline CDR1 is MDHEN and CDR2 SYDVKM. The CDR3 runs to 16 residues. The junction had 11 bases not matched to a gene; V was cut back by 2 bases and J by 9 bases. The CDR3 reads CASSLIGGTSGKPQYF. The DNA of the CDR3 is TGTGCCAGCAGTTTAATCGGGGGGACTAGCGGTAAGCCCCAGTACTTC. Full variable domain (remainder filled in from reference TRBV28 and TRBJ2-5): DVKVTQSSRYLVKRTGEKVFLECVQDMDHENMFWYRQDPGLGLRLIYFSYDVKMKEKGDIPEGYSVSREKKERFSLILESASTNQTSMYLCASSLIGGTSGKPQYFGPGTRLLVL.

In DNA form, the CDR3 reads TGTGCCAGCTCACCTTTCCTAGCGGCTGGCACAGATACGCAGTATTTT. As protein: CASSPFLAAGTDTQYF. The chain employs TRBV18 and TRBJ2-3, with 7 bases aligning to TRBD2. V gave up 3 bases and J gave up 1 base; unmatched junction bases: 7. CDR1 is KGHSH, CDR2 LQKENI, per germline. This CDR3 is 16 amino acids long.

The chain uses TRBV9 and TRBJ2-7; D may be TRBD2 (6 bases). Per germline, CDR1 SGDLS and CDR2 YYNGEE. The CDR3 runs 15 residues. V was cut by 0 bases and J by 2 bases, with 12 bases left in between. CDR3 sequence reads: CASSVGGSGAYEQYF. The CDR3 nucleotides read TGTGCCAGCAGCGTAGGAGGGTCGGGGGCCTACGAGCAGTACTTC.

The chain's CDR3 is CASSLEGTQPQHF. As DNA, the CDR3 is TGTGCCAGCAGCTTGGAGGGAACGCAGCCCCAGCATTTT. The rearrangement uses TRBV7-9 and TRBJ1-5, with D uncertain. Trimming took off 3 bases at V and 7 bases at J, with 10 bases between the two ends. The CDR3 runs to 13 residues. Germline assignment: CDR1 SEHNR and CDR2 FQNEAQ (reference sequence).

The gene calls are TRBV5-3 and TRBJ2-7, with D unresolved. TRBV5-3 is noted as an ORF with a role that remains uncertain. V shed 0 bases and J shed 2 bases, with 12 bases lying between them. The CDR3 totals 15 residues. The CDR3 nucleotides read TGTGCCAGAAGCTTGGGCCCCCCAGTTACCTACGAGCAGTACTTC. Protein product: CARSLGPPVTYEQYF.

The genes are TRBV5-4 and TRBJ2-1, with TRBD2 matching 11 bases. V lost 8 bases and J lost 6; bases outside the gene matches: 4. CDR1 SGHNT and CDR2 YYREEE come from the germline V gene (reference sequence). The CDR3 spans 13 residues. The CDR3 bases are TGTGCCAGTGGACTAGCGGGCTCCAATGAGCAGTTCTTC. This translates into CASGLAGSNEQFF.

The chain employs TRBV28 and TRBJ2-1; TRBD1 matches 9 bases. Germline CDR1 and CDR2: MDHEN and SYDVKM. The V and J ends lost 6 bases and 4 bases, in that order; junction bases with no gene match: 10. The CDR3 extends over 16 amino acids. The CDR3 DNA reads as TGTGCCAGCAGGGACACTACAGGGGGCCTTTACAATGAGCAGTTCTTC. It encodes CASRDTTGGLYNEQFF.

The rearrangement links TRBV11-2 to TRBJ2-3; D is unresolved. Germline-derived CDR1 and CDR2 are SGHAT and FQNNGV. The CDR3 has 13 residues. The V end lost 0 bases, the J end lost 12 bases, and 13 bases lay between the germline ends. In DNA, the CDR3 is TGTGCCAGCAGCTTAGAAAGTGCCCGGGTCCAGTATTTT. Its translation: CASSLESARVQYF.

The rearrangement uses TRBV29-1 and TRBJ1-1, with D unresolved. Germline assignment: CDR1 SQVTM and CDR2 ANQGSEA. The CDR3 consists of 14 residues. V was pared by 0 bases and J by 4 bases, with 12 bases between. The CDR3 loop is CSVEDLLKPTEAFF. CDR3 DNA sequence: TGCAGCGTTGAAGATCTCCTTAAGCCCACTGAAGCTTTCTTT.

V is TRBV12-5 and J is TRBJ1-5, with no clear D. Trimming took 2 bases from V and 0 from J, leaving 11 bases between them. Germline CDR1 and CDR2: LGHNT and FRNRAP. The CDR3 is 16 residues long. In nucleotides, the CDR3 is TGTGCTAGTGGTTTGTACGGCCGGGATAGCAATCAGCCCCAGCATTTT. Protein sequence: CASGLYGRDSNQPQHF.

This chain's CDR3 is CASSQGDGQPQHF. The CDR3 nucleotides are TGTGCCAGCAGTCAGGGGGACGGTCAGCCCCAGCATTTT. The chain links TRBV7-8 to TRBJ1-5; TRBD1 matches 7 bases. Unmatched junction bases numbered 5, after V lost 6 bases and J lost 6 bases. The CDR3 extends over 13 amino acids. Germline CDR1 reads SGHVS; CDR2 reads FQNEAQ.

CDR3 in DNA: TGTGCCAGCTCCCCCATTCGAAGCGGGAGAGTTCAGAGCACAGATACGCAGTATTTT. Amino acids: CASSPIRSGRVQSTDTQYF. The chain couples TRBV18 to TRBJ2-3, with 8 bases matching TRBD2. V dropped 6 bases and J dropped 0; count of bases not matched to a gene: 17. The length of the CDR3 is 19 residues. Germline CDR1 reads KGHSH; CDR2 reads LQKENI. Together with reference TRBV18 and TRBJ2-3, the CDR3 gives the full variable domain: NAGVMQNPRHLVRRRGQEARLRCSPMKGHSHVYWYRQLPEEGLKFMVYLQKENIIDESGMPKERFSAEFPKEGPSILRIQQVVRGDSAAYFCASSPIRSGRVQSTDTQYFGPGTRLTVL.

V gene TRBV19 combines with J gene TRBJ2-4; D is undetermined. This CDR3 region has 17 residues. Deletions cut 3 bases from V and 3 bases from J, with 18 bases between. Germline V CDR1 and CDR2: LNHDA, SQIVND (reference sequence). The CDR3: CASSMQNKMTGKNIQYF. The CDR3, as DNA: TGTGCCAGTAGTATGCAGAACAAGATGACGGGCAAAAACATTCAGTACTTC.

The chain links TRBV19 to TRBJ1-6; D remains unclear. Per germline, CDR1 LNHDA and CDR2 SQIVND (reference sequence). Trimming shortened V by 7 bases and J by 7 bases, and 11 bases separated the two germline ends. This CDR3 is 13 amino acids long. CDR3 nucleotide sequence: TGTGCCAGTAAGGCGGGTTCCAATTCACCCCTCCACTTT. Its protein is CASKAGSNSPLHF.

This CDR3 is CAWNGISVDTQYF. The CDR3 DNA is TGTGCCTGGAACGGGATCAGTGTAGATACGCAGTATTTT. The chain uses TRBV30 and TRBJ2-3, with D perhaps matching TRBD2 (5 bases). The CDR3 contains 13 residues. From germline, CDR1 is GTSNPN and CDR2 SVGIG (reference sequence). V lost 4 bases and J 5 bases, leaving 13 bases between the germline ends.

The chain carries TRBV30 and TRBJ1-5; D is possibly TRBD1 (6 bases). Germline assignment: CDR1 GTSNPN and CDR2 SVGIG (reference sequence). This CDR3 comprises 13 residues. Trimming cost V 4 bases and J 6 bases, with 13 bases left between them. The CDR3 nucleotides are TGTGCCTGGAAGGGCGGGGGCTCTCAGCCCCAGCATTTT. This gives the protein CAWKGGGSQPQHF. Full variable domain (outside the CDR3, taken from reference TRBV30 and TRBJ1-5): SQTIHQWPATLVQPVGSPLSLECTVEGTSNPNLYWYRQAAGRGLQLLFYSVGIGQISSEVPQNLSASRPQDRQFILSSKKLLLSDSGFYLCAWKGGGSQPQHFGDGTRLSIL.

The CDR3, as DNA: TGTGCCAGCAGCGGCGAATTTACAGGGGTTGGTCAGCCCCAGCATTTT. Translated: CASSGEFTGVGQPQHF. V is TRBV7-9 and J is TRBJ1-5, with 7 nucleotides matching TRBD1. This CDR3 comprises 16 residues. Per germline, CDR1 SEHNR and CDR2 FQNEAQ (reference sequence). The J segment lost 6 bases and the V segment lost 5 bases, leaving 13 bases of the junction unmatched. The full variable domain, rest sourced from reference TRBV7-9 and TRBJ1-5, is DTGVSQNPRHKITKRGQNVTFRCDPISEHNRLYWYRQTLGQGPEFLTYFQNEAQLEKSRLLSDRFSAERPKGSFSTLEIQRTEQGDSAMYLCASSGEFTGVGQPQHFGDGTRLSIL.

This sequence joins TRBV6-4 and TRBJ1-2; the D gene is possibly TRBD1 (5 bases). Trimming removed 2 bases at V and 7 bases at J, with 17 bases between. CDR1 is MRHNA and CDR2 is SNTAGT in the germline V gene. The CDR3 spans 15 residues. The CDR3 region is CASSDRGSALSGYTF. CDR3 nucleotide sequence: TGTGCCAGCAGTGACAGGGGTTCGGCGTTAAGTGGCTACACCTTC.

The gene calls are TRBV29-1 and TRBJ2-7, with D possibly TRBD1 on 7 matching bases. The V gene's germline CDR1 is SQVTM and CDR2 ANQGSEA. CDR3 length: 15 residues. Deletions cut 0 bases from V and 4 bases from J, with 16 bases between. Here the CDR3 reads CSVEEGVRGRYEQYF. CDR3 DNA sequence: TGCAGCGTTGAAGAAGGGGTCAGGGGGAGGTACGAGCAGTACTTC.

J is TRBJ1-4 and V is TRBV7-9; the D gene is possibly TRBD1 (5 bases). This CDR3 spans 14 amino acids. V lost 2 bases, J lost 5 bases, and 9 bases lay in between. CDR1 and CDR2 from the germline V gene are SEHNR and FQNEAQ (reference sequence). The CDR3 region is CASSLSSGNEKLFF. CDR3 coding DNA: TGTGCCAGCAGCTTAAGTTCAGGGAATGAAAAACTGTTTTTT.